One and the same sample provided the 14 T cell receptor beta chains below, sequenced in a study of early T cells in non-severe SARS-CoV-2 infection. TCRdb re-analysed the 5' RACE reads in MiXCR, keeping a single row per CDR3 protein. The sample lists 90,000 or so distinct CDR3 sequences, about 15% seen once, with 4.5% to 7% in the top ten. The sequenced material came from whole blood. The receptors stem from an adult who was a healthcare worker with PCR-confirmed SARS-CoV-2 infection or an uninfected control (not recorded which).

This clonotype was seen more than once but under ten times. This CDR3 reads CASSLGLRGSSGNTIYF. The CDR3 nucleotides read TGTGCCAGCAGTTTGGGTTTGAGGGGTAGCTCTGGAAACACCATATATTTT. The chain has TRBV28 and TRBJ1-3; a weak D match, TRBD1 (5 bases). The length of the CDR3 is 17 residues. In germline, CDR1 is MDHEN, CDR2 SYDVKM. V gave up 3 bases and J gave up 0 bases, with 15 bases separating them. Full variable domain (outside the CDR3, taken from reference TRBV28 and TRBJ1-3): DVKVTQSSRYLVKRTGEKVFLECVQDMDHENMFWYRQDPGLGLRLIYFSYDVKMKEKGDIPEGYSVSREKKERFSLILESASTNQTSMYLCASSLGLRGSSGNTIYFGEGSWLTVV.

There are a few counts of this clonotype. The J gene is TRBJ1-1, the V gene TRBV29-1, with a tentative D call TRBD1 (5 bases). V was trimmed by 7 bases and J by 8 bases, leaving 17 bases between them. CDR1 SQVTM and CDR2 ANQGSEA come from the germline V gene. The CDR3 runs 12 residues. CDR3: CSAFRGSLEAFF. CDR3 in DNA: TGCAGCGCATTTCGGGGCTCCCTCGAAGCTTTCTTT.

The J gene is TRBJ2-7, the V gene TRBV2; 13 bases match TRBD2. The junction had 4 bases not matched to a gene; V was cut back by 7 bases and J by 7 bases. Germline CDR1 is SNHLY and CDR2 is FYNNEI. The CDR3 is made up of 13 amino acids. This CDR3 is CASTGGLAGEQYF. The CDR3 DNA reads as TGTGCCAGCACTGGGGGACTAGCGGGAGAGCAGTACTTC.

This chain connects TRBV10-3 to TRBJ2-1, with 11 bases lining up with TRBD2. V shed 10 bases, J shed 4 bases, and the junction held 9 bases outside the gene matches. Germline V gives CDR1 ENHRY, CDR2 SYGVKD. This CDR3 has 15 amino acids. CDR3 DNA sequence: TGTGCCACCCATAGCGGGAGGGCCGGGTACAATGAGCAGTTCTTC. It translates to CATHSGRAGYNEQFF.

Only a few counts were recorded for this clonotype. This rearrangement joins TRBV28 to TRBJ1-1; D unresolved. There are 16 residues in the CDR3. Germline V gene lookup returns CDR1 MDHEN and CDR2 SYDVKM. V was shortened by 5 bases and J by 2 bases, with 18 bases between the two germline ends. The CDR3 loop reads CASSPAWRELNTEAFF. CDR3 coding DNA: TGTGCCAGCAGTCCGGCGTGGAGGGAATTAAACACTGAAGCTTTCTTT. The whole variable domain, filled in from reference TRBV28 and TRBJ1-1, reads DVKVTQSSRYLVKRTGEKVFLECVQDMDHENMFWYRQDPGLGLRLIYFSYDVKMKEKGDIPEGYSVSREKKERFSLILESASTNQTSMYLCASSPAWRELNTEAFFGQGTRLTVV.

This rearrangement joins TRBV9 to TRBJ2-7; 10 positions match TRBD2. Germline V gene lookup returns CDR1 SGDLS and CDR2 YYNGEE. The length of the CDR3 is 17 residues. Trimming cost V 0 bases and J 1 base; bases outside gene matches: 7. The CDR3 DNA reads TGTGCCAGCAGCGTAGGTTCCCCTAGCGGGAGTTCCTACGAGCAGTACTTC. Protein product: CASSVGSPSGSSYEQYF.

This clonotype was picked up a small number of times. J is TRBJ2-1 and V is TRBV20-1, with a weak D call TRBD1 (6 bases). The germline gives CDR1 DFQATT, CDR2 SNEGSKA (reference sequence). CDR3 length: 14 residues. V lost 5 bases and J 3 bases, leaving 14 bases between the germline ends. The CDR3 DNA is TGCAGTGCTTCCGGACAGATCGGCTACAATGAGCAGTTCTTC. This translates into CSASGQIGYNEQFF.

This clonotype turned up a few times. This chain uses TRBV7-9 with TRBJ2-1, with D unclear. V lost 2 bases and J lost 9, with 8 bases in between. Germline loops: CDR1 SEHNR, CDR2 FQNEAQ (reference sequence). CDR3 length: 12 residues. CDR3 DNA sequence: TGTGCCAGCAGCTTAAAGCGAGCTGAGCAGTTCTTC. This gives the protein CASSLKRAEQFF.

This clonotype has more than one count but fewer than ten. The rearrangement uses TRBV19 and TRBJ2-2; weak D call: TRBD2 (5 bases). Germline CDR1 reads LNHDA; CDR2 reads SQIVND (reference sequence). This CDR3 region has 15 residues. V dropped 5 bases and J dropped 5 bases, with 15 bases sitting between them. The CDR3 DNA is TGTGCCAGTAGTCCATCAGGAGGATGGACCGGGGAGCTGTTTTTT. It specifies CASSPSGGWTGELFF.

This clonotype was detected only a few times. The V gene is TRBV11-2, the J gene TRBJ2-3, with 10 bases matching TRBD2. The CDR3 extends over 16 amino acids. The J segment lost 9 bases and the V segment lost 5 bases, leaving 14 bases of the junction unmatched. Germline V CDR1 and CDR2: SGHAT, FQNNGV. The CDR3 nucleotides are TGTGCCAGCAGCCCTTGGACTAGCGGTCAGAGGGGAACGCAGTATTTT. Protein product: CASSPWTSGQRGTQYF.

This clonotype was recorded many times. This sequence joins TRBV24-1 and TRBJ2-5; D gene ambiguous. V lost 11 bases and J lost 5, with 23 bases in between. The CDR3 loop spans 15 amino acids. The germline V gene encodes CDR1 KGHDR and CDR2 SFDVKD. CDR3 DNA: TGTGCCATCCTGATTTGGCGACGGTATTTGGAGACCCAGTACTTC. It specifies CAILIWRRYLETQYF.

This clonotype was found a few times. The chain uses TRBV27 and TRBJ2-1; 8 bases line up with TRBD2. The germline CDR1 and CDR2 sequences are MNHEY and SMNVEV (reference sequence). Losses at the gene ends were 2 bases for V and 5 bases for J; bases not matched to a gene: 5. The CDR3 spans 15 residues. This CDR3 is CASSLSPSGHNEQFF. The CDR3 DNA is TGTGCCAGCAGTTTAAGTCCTAGCGGGCACAATGAGCAGTTCTTC.

The chain carries TRBV10-3 and TRBJ2-2, with D hard to call. CDR3 length equals 14 residues. Trimming removed 10 bases from V and 4 bases from J, with 16 bases in between. Germline assignment: CDR1 ENHRY and CDR2 SYGVKD. DNA for the CDR3: TGTGCCAGCTTCGACGGGCCTACCACCGGGGAGCTGTTTTTT. Translated, it gives CASFDGPTTGELFF.

The chain employs TRBV28 and TRBJ2-7; D unresolved. This CDR3 has 13 amino acids. V gave up 8 bases and J gave up 0 bases, with 11 bases separating them. Germline CDR1 MDHEN, CDR2 SYDVKM. CDR3 DNA: TGTGCCAGCGGACCTTGGCCCTCCTACGAGCAGTACTTC. This sequence encodes CASGPWPSYEQYF.